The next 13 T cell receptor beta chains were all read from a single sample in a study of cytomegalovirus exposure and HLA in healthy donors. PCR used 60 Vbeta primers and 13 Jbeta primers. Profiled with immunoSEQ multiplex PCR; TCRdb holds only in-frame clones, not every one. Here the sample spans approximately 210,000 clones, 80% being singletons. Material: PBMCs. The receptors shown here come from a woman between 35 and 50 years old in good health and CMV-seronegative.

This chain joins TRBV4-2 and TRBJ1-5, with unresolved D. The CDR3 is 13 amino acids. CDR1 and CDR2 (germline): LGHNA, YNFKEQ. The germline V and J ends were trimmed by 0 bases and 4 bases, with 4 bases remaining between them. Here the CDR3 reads CASSQERNQPQHF. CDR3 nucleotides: TGTGCCAGCAGCCAAGAGAGAAATCAGCCCCAGCATTTT.

CDR3 coding DNA: TGTGCCAGCAGCTTCGGGACAGACTTTTGGGAGCAGTTCTTC. It yields the protein CASSFGTDFWEQFF. The J gene is TRBJ2-1, the V gene TRBV13; 7 bases line up with TRBD1. J gave up 10 bases and V 3 bases, and 9 bases lay outside the gene matches. The CDR3 has 14 residues. Germline values: CDR1 PRHDT, CDR2 FYEKMQ (reference sequence).

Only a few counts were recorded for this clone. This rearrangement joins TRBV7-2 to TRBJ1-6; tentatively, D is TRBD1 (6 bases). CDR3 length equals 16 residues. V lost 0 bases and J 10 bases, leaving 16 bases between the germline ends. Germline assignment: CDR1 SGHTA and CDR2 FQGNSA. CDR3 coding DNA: TGTGCCAGCAGCTTAGCTTCCGCCAGGGGTGGATCACCCCTCCACTTT. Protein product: CASSLASARGGSPLHF.

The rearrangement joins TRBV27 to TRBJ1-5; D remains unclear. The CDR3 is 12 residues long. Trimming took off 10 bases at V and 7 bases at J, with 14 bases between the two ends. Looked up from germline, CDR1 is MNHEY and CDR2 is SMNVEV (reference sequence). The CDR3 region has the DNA TGTGCCACCGGAGGATCTGGGCAGCCCCAGCATTTT. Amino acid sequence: CATGGSGQPQHF.

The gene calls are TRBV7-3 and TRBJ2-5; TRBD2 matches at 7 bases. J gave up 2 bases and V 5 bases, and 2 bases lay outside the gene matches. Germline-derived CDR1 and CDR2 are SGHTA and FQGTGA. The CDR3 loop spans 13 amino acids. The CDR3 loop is CASSRGLQETQYF. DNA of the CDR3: TGTGCCAGCAGCAGGGGACTACAAGAGACCCAGTACTTC.

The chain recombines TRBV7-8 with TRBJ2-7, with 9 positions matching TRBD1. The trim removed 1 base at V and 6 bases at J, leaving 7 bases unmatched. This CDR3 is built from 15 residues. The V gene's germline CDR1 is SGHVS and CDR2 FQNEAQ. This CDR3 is CASSLVWDRVSEQYF. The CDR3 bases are TGTGCCAGCAGCTTAGTATGGGACAGGGTGTCCGAGCAGTACTTC.

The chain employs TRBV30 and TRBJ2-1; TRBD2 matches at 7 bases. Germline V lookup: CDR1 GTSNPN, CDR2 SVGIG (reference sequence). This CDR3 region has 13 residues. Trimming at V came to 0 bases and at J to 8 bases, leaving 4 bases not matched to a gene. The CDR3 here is CAWSVPSGHEQFF. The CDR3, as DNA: TGTGCCTGGAGTGTACCTAGCGGTCATGAGCAGTTCTTC.

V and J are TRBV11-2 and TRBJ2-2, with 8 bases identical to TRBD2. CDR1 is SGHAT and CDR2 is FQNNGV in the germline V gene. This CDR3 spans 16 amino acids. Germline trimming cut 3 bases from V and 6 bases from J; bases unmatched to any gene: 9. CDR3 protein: CASSFIAGFNAGELFF. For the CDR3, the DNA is TGTGCCAGCAGCTTTATAGCGGGATTTAACGCCGGGGAGCTGTTTTTT.

CDR3 nucleotide sequence: TGTGCCAGCAGCTTCGCGTCCACCGGGGAGCTGTTTTTT. This sequence encodes CASSFASTGELFF. The chain employs TRBV7-6 and TRBJ2-2; the D is unclear. The V and J ends lost 3 bases and 4 bases respectively, with 6 bases between them. Germline V CDR1 and CDR2: SGHVS, FNYEAQ. This CDR3 comprises 13 residues.

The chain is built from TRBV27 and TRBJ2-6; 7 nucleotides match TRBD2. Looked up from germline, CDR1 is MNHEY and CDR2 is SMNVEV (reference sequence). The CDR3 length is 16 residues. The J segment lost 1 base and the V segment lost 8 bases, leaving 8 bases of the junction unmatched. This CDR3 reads CASGSPGGSGANVLTF. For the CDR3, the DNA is TGTGCCAGCGGATCACCCGGGGGGTCTGGGGCCAACGTCCTGACTTTC.

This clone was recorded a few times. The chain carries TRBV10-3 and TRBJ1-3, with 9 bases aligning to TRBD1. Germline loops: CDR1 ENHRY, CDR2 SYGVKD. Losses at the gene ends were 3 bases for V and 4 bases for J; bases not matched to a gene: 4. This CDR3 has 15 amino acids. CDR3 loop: CAISEPGQGGNTIYF. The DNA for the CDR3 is TGTGCCATCAGTGAACCGGGACAGGGAGGAAACACCATATATTTT.

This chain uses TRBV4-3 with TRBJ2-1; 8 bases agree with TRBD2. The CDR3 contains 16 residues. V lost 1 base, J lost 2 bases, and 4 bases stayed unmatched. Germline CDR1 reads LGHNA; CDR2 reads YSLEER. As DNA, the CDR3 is TGCGCCAGCAGCCAAGTGGTTAGCGGGGCCTACAATGAGCAGTTCTTC. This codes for CASSQVVSGAYNEQFF.

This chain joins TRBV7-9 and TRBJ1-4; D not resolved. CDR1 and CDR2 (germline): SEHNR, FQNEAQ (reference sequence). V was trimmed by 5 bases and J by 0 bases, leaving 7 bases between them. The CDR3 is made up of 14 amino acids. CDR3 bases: TGTGCCAGCAGCCCTAGTGCAACTAATGAAAAACTGTTTTTT. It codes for CASSPSATNEKLFF.